These T cell receptor beta chains were read from a single sample in a study of blood T cell repertoires in COVID-19. TCRdb keeps only in-frame clones here, not all; method: immunoSEQ multiplex PCR. The data show 84,000 or so clones, with around three quarters seen just once and around 49% held by the top ten. The specimen sequenced was peripheral blood. Every receptor here comes from a human donor in a cohort sampled during active COVID-19. Both conserved end residues are part of each CDR3. The order of the fields is J gene, V gene, clone size, D gene, CDR3 DNA, CDR3 protein. A D gene is named only where the DNA matches it firmly. The size of a clone is reported for some rows only, either as once, few or many, or as a class for expanded clones.

J: TRBJ1-4
V: TRBV18
size: .
D: .
DNA: TGTGCCAGCTCACCAAGGAGTAGTGAAAAACTGTTTTTT
CDR3: CASSPRSSEKLFF

J: TRBJ2-2
V: TRBV29-1
size: .
D: TRBD2
DNA: TGCAGCGTTGAAGTGGGGGGGTTGGCGAACACCGGGGAGCTGTTTTTT
CDR3: CSVEVGGLANTGELFF

J: TRBJ2-3
V: TRBV3-1/TRBV3-2
size: .
D: .
DNA: TGTGCCAGCAGCCCGACTAGTACCTTTCAGGCAGATACGCAGTATTTT
CDR3: CASSPTSTFQADTQYF

J: TRBJ1-2
V: TRBV7-2
size: .
D: TRBD1
DNA: TGTGCCAGCAGCTTCTATGACAGGGGAAGAACCTTC
CDR3: CASSFYDRGRTF

J: TRBJ2-1
V: TRBV20-1
size: .
D: .
DNA: TGCAGTGCCCGGGAGTACGAGCCTCTGTTCTTC
CDR3: CSAREYEPLFF

J: TRBJ2-7
V: TRBV28
size: .
D: .
DNA: TGTGCCAGCAGTTCGGGCAGGGGCTACGAGCAGTACTTC
CDR3: CASSSGRGYEQYF

J: TRBJ2-7
V: TRBV29-1
size: .
D: TRBD1
DNA: TGCAGCGTTGATGCAGGGGGCTTCGAGCAGTACTTC
CDR3: CSVDAGGFEQYF

J: TRBJ2-2
V: TRBV19
size: .
D: .
DNA: TGTGCCAGTACTCTCCGCGGGGTGAACACCGGGGAGCTGTTTTTT
CDR3: CASTLRGVNTGELFF

J: TRBJ2-7
V: TRBV4-2
size: .
D: TRBD1
DNA: TGTGCCAGCAGCCCCCCCCAGGGGGCAACATCCTACGAGCAGTACTTC
CDR3: CASSPPQGATSYEQYF

J: TRBJ2-5
V: TRBV28
size: .
D: .
DNA: TGTGCCAGCACTACCGGGGGAGCTTTTGGGCAAGAGACCCAGTACTTC
CDR3: CASTTGGAFGQETQYF

J: TRBJ2-7
V: TRBV19
size: many
D: TRBD2
DNA: TGTGCCAGTAGAGCGGGAGCGGCCTTAAACGAGCAGTACTTC
CDR3: CASRAGAALNEQYF

J: TRBJ2-7
V: TRBV3-1/TRBV3-2
size: .
D: .
DNA: TGTGCCAGCCGAGGCGGACAGTCCTACGAGCAGTACTTC
CDR3: CASRGGQSYEQYF

J: TRBJ2-5
V: TRBV18
size: .
D: .
DNA: TGTGCCAGCTCACCACGGTTAGTCCACCTCCAAGAGACCCAGTACTTC
CDR3: CASSPRLVHLQETQYF

J: TRBJ2-3
V: TRBV27
size: .
D: .
DNA: TGTGCCAGCAGTTTGCGACCGGGACTGCTGGGGGCAGATACGCAGTATTTT
CDR3: CASSLRPGLLGADTQYF

J: TRBJ1-1
V: TRBV5-5
size: .
D: TRBD1
DNA: TGTGCCAGCAGCCGGCCTGACAGGGCTGGTGAAGCTTTCTTT
CDR3: CASSRPDRAGEAFF

J: TRBJ2-1
V: TRBV21-1
size: .
D: .
DNA: TGTGCCAGCAGGATGACTAGCGGGACCTACAATGAGCAGTTCTTC
CDR3: CASRMTSGTYNEQFF

J: TRBJ1-2
V: TRBV15
size: .
D: .
DNA: TGTGCCACCAGCAGAGAGTCGGGCAGGGTTGTTGGCTACACCTTC
CDR3: CATSRESGRVVGYTF

J: TRBJ2-1
V: TRBV19
size: .
D: .
DNA: TGTGCCAGTAGTATGCGGGATCAATACAATGAGCAGTTCTTC
CDR3: CASSMRDQYNEQFF

J: TRBJ1-5
V: TRBV7-2
size: .
D: .
DNA: TGTGCCAGCAGCTTACCAGGCAGGAACAATCAGCCCCAGCATTTT
CDR3: CASSLPGRNNQPQHF

J: TRBJ1-2
V: TRBV25-1
size: .
D: .
DNA: TGTGCCAGCAGCAGGGGTTATGGCTACACCTTC
CDR3: CASSRGYGYTF

J: TRBJ2-1
V: TRBV12-3/TRBV12-4
size: .
D: TRBD2
DNA: TGTGCCAGCAACTGGCGGGAGGGTTTTGAGCAGTTCTTC
CDR3: CASNWREGFEQFF

J: TRBJ2-7
V: TRBV7-8
size: .
D: .
DNA: TGTGCCAGCAGCTTACAAATCTACGAGCAGTACTTC
CDR3: CASSLQIYEQYF

J: TRBJ1-2
V: TRBV19
size: .
D: TRBD1
DNA: TGTGCCAGTAGTAGGACAGGGAATAGAGGCTACACCTTC
CDR3: CASSRTGNRGYTF

J: TRBJ1-1
V: TRBV10-3
size: .
D: .
DNA: TGTGCCATCAGGGGGGCCTTCGGGACTGAAGCTTTCTTT
CDR3: CAIRGAFGTEAFF

J: TRBJ2-2
V: TRBV25-1
size: .
D: .
DNA: TGTGCCAGCGGGGACATTTCGAACACCGGGGAGCTGTTTTTT
CDR3: CASGDISNTGELFF

J: TRBJ2-5
V: TRBV5-1
size: .
D: TRBD2
DNA: TGCGCCAGCACCCAGGGGACTAGCGGACAAGAGACCCAGTACTTC
CDR3: CASTQGTSGQETQYF

J: TRBJ2-3
V: TRBV7-2
size: .
D: .
DNA: TGTGCCAGCAGCCGTAACCAGGGAGATACGCAGTATTTT
CDR3: CASSRNQGDTQYF

J: TRBJ2-7
V: TRBV6-6
size: once
D: .
DNA: TGTGCCAGCAGTTTAAGCGGACCCTACGAGCAGTACTTC
CDR3: CASSLSGPYEQYF

J: TRBJ1-5
V: TRBV21-1
size: few
D: .
DNA: TGTGCCAGCAGCAAACGTGCGGGAGGGATCAGGAGCAATCAGCCCCAGCATTTT
CDR3: CASSKRAGGIRSNQPQHF

J: TRBJ2-7
V: TRBV25-1
size: .
D: .
DNA: TGTGCCAGCAGTGAATATTTCCAGGGCTCCTACGAGCAGTACTTC
CDR3: CASSEYFQGSYEQYF

J: TRBJ1-2
V: TRBV9
size: few
D: TRBD1
DNA: TGTGCCAGCAGCGTAGGACAGGGGGCCTATGGCTACACCTTC
CDR3: CASSVGQGAYGYTF

J: TRBJ2-3
V: TRBV27
size: few
D: TRBD2
DNA: TGTGCCAGCAGTCCTCAAGCGGGAGGGCCGCCAGATACGCAGTATTTT
CDR3: CASSPQAGGPPDTQYF

J: TRBJ2-3
V: TRBV19
size: once
D: TRBD2
DNA: TGTGCCACCCAAAGGGCTAGCGGGCCTATCACAGATACGCAGTATTTT
CDR3: CATQRASGPITDTQYF

J: TRBJ2-2
V: TRBV19
size: once
D: .
DNA: TGTGCCACCGCGGATGGGAACACCGGGGAGCTGTTTTTT
CDR3: CATADGNTGELFF

J: TRBJ2-1
V: TRBV20-1
size: .
D: TRBD2
DNA: TGCAGTGCTAGTCCCTGGGGGGGGTCCTACAATGAGCAGTTCTTC
CDR3: CSASPWGGSYNEQFF

J: TRBJ1-1
V: TRBV29-1
size: .
D: TRBD1
DNA: TGCAGCGTGGAGGGACAGGGGGCCTCTGAAGCTTTCTTT
CDR3: CSVEGQGASEAFF

J: TRBJ2-2
V: TRBV6-4
size: .
D: .
DNA: TGTGCCAGCAGTGCACTGCTGAACACCGGGGAGCTGTTTTTT
CDR3: CASSALLNTGELFF

J: TRBJ2-7
V: TRBV6-6
size: .
D: TRBD2
DNA: TGTGCCAGCAGTCCCCGGACTAGCGGGACGCCCTTACACTCCTACGAGCAGTACTTC
CDR3: CASSPRTSGTPLHSYEQYF

J: TRBJ1-5
V: TRBV6-6
size: many
D: .
DNA: TGTGCCAGCAATTGGTCGCGTGATCAGCCCCAGCATTTT
CDR3: CASNWSRDQPQHF

J: TRBJ2-7
V: TRBV27
size: .
D: TRBD2
DNA: TGTGCCAGCAGCAATAGCGGGAGGGCCGTCGAGCAGTACTTC
CDR3: CASSNSGRAVEQYF

J: TRBJ2-3
V: TRBV2
size: once
D: TRBD2
DNA: TGTGCCAGCAGTGGGACTAGATGGGATACGCAGTATTTT
CDR3: CASSGTRWDTQYF

J: TRBJ1-3
V: TRBV10-3
size: .
D: TRBD1
DNA: TGTGCCATCAGTGTGATAGCAGGGGGCTCTGGAAACACCATATATTTT
CDR3: CAISVIAGGSGNTIYF

J: TRBJ2-2
V: TRBV11-3
size: few
D: TRBD2
DNA: TGTGCCAGCGCTGGGGCGGGAGGATCGGGCACCGGGGAGCTGTTTTTT
CDR3: CASAGAGGSGTGELFF

J: TRBJ1-6
V: TRBV10-2
size: few
D: .
DNA: TGCGCCAGCAGTGAGTCGACAGACCTTAATTCACCCCTCCACTTT
CDR3: CASSESTDLNSPLHF

J: TRBJ2-4
V: TRBV5-4
size: .
D: TRBD1
DNA: TGTGCCAGCAGCTCGGGACAGGGGGCAGGAAACATTCAGTACTTC
CDR3: CASSSGQGAGNIQYF

J: TRBJ2-3
V: TRBV30
size: .
D: TRBD1
DNA: TGTGCCTCGGACGGGTGGGGACAGCAGACAGATACGCAGTATTTT
CDR3: CASDGWGQQTDTQYF

J: TRBJ2-3
V: TRBV10-3
size: .
D: TRBD2
DNA: TGTGCCATCAGGCCTACTAGCGGCGACACAGATACGCAGTATTTT
CDR3: CAIRPTSGDTDTQYF

J: TRBJ1-2
V: TRBV28
size: .
D: .
DNA: TGTGCCAGCAGTTTCAGTAGACAGGCAGCTGGCTACACCTTC
CDR3: CASSFSRQAAGYTF

J: TRBJ2-7
V: TRBV28
size: .
D: .
DNA: TGTGCCAGCACACGGGGGACAGCGAGAGGTTACGAGCAGTACTTC
CDR3: CASTRGTARGYEQYF

J: TRBJ2-2
V: TRBV6-6
size: .
D: .
DNA: TGTGCCAGCAAGGGCTCAGGGGGGATCGGGGAGCTGTTTTTT
CDR3: CASKGSGGIGELFF

J: TRBJ2-1
V: TRBV23-1
size: .
D: TRBD2
DNA: TGCGCCAGCAGTCACCCTTGTCTAGCGGGGGTTTGGGTGCAGTTCTTC
CDR3: CASSHPCLAGVWVQFF

J: TRBJ1-1
V: TRBV19
size: few
D: TRBD1
DNA: TGTGCCAGTAGTGGGGACAGGGGGTCGGCGAACACTGAAGCTTTCTTT
CDR3: CASSGDRGSANTEAFF

J: TRBJ2-2
V: TRBV6-1
size: once
D: .
DNA: TGTGCCAGCAGTGAACTGGCAATAAACACCGGGGAGCTGTTTTTT
CDR3: CASSELAINTGELFF

J: TRBJ2-1
V: TRBV7-5
size: few
D: .
DNA: TGTGCCAGAAGCGCACAGGGTGCTGAGCAGTTCTTC
CDR3: CARSAQGAEQFF

J: TRBJ2-7
V: TRBV12-3/TRBV12-4
size: .
D: TRBD1
DNA: TGTGCCAGCAGCCCAGGGGGACCCTACGAGCAGTACTTC
CDR3: CASSPGGPYEQYF

J: TRBJ2-6
V: TRBV9
size: few
D: TRBD1
DNA: TGTGCCAGCAGCGCACAGGGGAGCGGGGCCAACGTCCTGACTTTC
CDR3: CASSAQGSGANVLTF

J: TRBJ1-1
V: TRBV10-3
size: .
D: .
DNA: TGTGCCATCAGGGTACAGCTTAACACTGAAGCTTTCTTT
CDR3: CAIRVQLNTEAFF

J: TRBJ1-2
V: TRBV7-5
size: few
D: .
DNA: TGTGCCAGAAGCCTCCACCCAGACAGGGATCATCTCCACTATGGCTACACCTTC
CDR3: CARSLHPDRDHLHYGYTF

J: TRBJ1-5
V: TRBV4-3
size: .
D: TRBD1
DNA: TGCGCCAGCAGCCAAGAGGACAGGGGTAATCAGCCCCAGCATTTT
CDR3: CASSQEDRGNQPQHF

J: TRBJ2-4
V: TRBV6-1
size: .
D: TRBD1
DNA: TGTGCCAGCAGTGATCCCGACAGGGGCGCCAAAAACATTCAGTACTTC
CDR3: CASSDPDRGAKNIQYF